What follows describes a single TCR beta chain. The sample belongs to a study of T cell responses to AZD1222 COVID-19 vaccine. Sequencing used immunoSEQ multiplex PCR; TCRdb keeps in-frame clones, though not all of them. Here the sample spans fewer than 130,000 clones, approximately 90% being singletons. V lost 5 bases and J lost 4, with 27 bases in between. Germline CDR1 is MDHEN and CDR2 is SYDVKM. The CDR3 spans 18 residues. The sequence derives from an adult in good health. The J gene is TRBJ2-7, the V gene TRBV28; D is undetermined. The specimen comprised peripheral blood, sampled on day 0 of AZD1222 vaccination. This CDR3 is CASSPRWVSRASPYEQYF. CDR3 coding DNA: TGTGCCAGCAGTCCCCGGTGGGTGAGTAGGGCCAGCCCGTACGAGCAGTACTTC.